These 21 T cell receptor beta chains came from one sample sequenced in a study of blood T cell repertoires in COVID-19 (dated by TCRdb to the early 2020s). Receptor libraries were prepared by the immunoSEQ multiplex PCR assay. TCRdb carries this immuneACCESS record with in-frame sequences only. Its versions omit some clonotypes, under half of them owing to an unresolved V gene in the studies checked, with the rest unexplained. The sample profile shows around 180,000 clones; 88% of them were found once. The ten largest clones represent approximately 4.4% of the sample. The sample taken for sequencing was peripheral blood. All receptors come from a human donor in a cohort sampled during active COVID-19.

This chain joins TRBV9 and TRBJ1-1; D perhaps matches TRBD1 (5 bases). This CDR3 is built from 15 residues. Trimming pared 0 bases from V and 4 bases from J, leaving 13 bases between. The germline V gene encodes CDR1 SGDLS and CDR2 YYNGEE. CDR3: CASSVGGAGSTEAFF. CDR3 in DNA: TGTGCCAGCAGCGTAGGAGGGGCGGGGAGCACTGAAGCTTTCTTT.

The chain uses TRBV5-1 and TRBJ2-1; possible D gene TRBD2, 7 bases. The CDR3 loop spans 15 amino acids. CDR1 SGHRS and CDR2 YFSETQ come from the germline V gene. V lost 0 bases and J lost 8, with 15 bases in between. CDR3 region: CASSLEPKGGDEQFF. The DNA for the CDR3 is TGCGCCAGCAGCTTGGAACCGAAAGGGGGGGATGAGCAGTTCTTC.

The genes are TRBV4-2 and TRBJ2-7; a weak D match, TRBD1 (6 bases). The CDR3 loop spans 16 amino acids. Trimming pared 1 base from V and 2 bases from J, leaving 15 bases between. Germline assignment: CDR1 LGHNA and CDR2 YNFKEQ. The CDR3 DNA is TGTGCCAGCAGCCAAGGGGACCGGGACATAGCCTACGAGCAGTACTTC. Amino acid sequence: CASSQGDRDIAYEQYF.

The chain recombines TRBV10-3 with TRBJ2-1; D might be TRBD1 (9 bases). The CDR3 spans 17 residues. The ends were cut back, 9 bases at V and 1 base at J, with 22 bases in the middle. Germline V gene sequence: CDR1 ENHRY, CDR2 SYGVKD. The CDR3 bases are TGTGCCATAGCCGGACAGGGGACTAGGGGTTCCTACAATGAGCAGTTCTTC. Translating it yields CAIAGQGTRGSYNEQFF.

The chain couples TRBV6-6 to TRBJ2-1; tentatively, D is TRBD2 (5 bases). Germline CDR1 is MNHNY and CDR2 is SVGAGI (reference sequence). The CDR3 totals 14 residues. Between the trimmed V and J ends, which lost 0 bases and 4 bases, there was a span of 7 bases. CDR3 amino acids: CASSYSERYNEQFF. DNA of the CDR3: TGTGCCAGCAGTTACTCGGAGCGGTACAATGAGCAGTTCTTC.

The chain is built from TRBV7-2 and TRBJ1-6; D remains ambiguous. V gave up 2 bases and J gave up 6 bases, with 14 bases separating them. The CDR3 is 16 amino acids. The germline V gene encodes CDR1 SGHTA and CDR2 FQGNSA. CDR3 region: CASSLSNGLINSPLHF. The DNA of the CDR3 is TGTGCCAGCAGCTTAAGTAATGGGCTGATTAATTCACCCCTCCACTTT.

This chain joins TRBV28 and TRBJ1-2; 9 bases map to TRBD1. This CDR3 contains 13 residues. Germline CDR1 MDHEN, CDR2 SYDVKM. With V trimmed by 6 bases and J by 8 bases, 7 bases remained unmatched. This CDR3 reads CASRAGTGYGYTF. The CDR3 coding sequence is TGTGCCAGCAGGGCCGGGACAGGGTACGGCTACACCTTC.

This clone showed up just once. The chain employs TRBV10-3 and TRBJ1-3, with 7 bases fitting TRBD1. Germline lookup yields CDR1 ENHRY and CDR2 SYGVKD. The CDR3 has 15 residues. J lost 2 bases, V lost 6 bases, and 7 bases had no gene match. The CDR3 reads CAIRAGTAAGNTIYF. DNA of the CDR3: TGTGCCATCAGGGCCGGGACAGCAGCTGGAAACACCATATATTTT.

The CDR3 is CASSYKGEGYEQYF. The CDR3 DNA follows: TGTGCCAGCAGTTATAAGGGGGAGGGCTACGAGCAGTACTTC. This chain connects TRBV27 to TRBJ2-7, with a weak D call TRBD2 (7 bases). This CDR3 contains 14 residues. Germline CDR1 is MNHEY and CDR2 is SMNVEV (reference sequence). Trimming took 4 bases from V and 3 from J, leaving 13 bases between them.

A word on this clone: A junction boundary mismatches the germline segment, possibly from a read error. The V and J genes are TRBV18 and TRBJ1-2; D not certain. This CDR3 is built from 13 residues. Germline V gene sequence: CDR1 KGHSH, CDR2 LQKENI. The CDR3 reads CASSPRGDYGYTF. Written as DNA, the CDR3 is TGTGCCAGCTCCCCACGAGGCGACTATGGCTACACCTTC.

J is TRBJ1-5 and V is TRBV6-2 or TRBV6-3; the match to TRBD1 covers 8 bases. This CDR3 spans 14 amino acids. Germline V gives CDR1 MNHEY, CDR2 SVGEGT. Trimming cost V 5 bases and J 6 bases; bases outside gene matches: 6. CDR3 in DNA: TGTGCCAGCAGTGAGACAGGGGTGGTTCAGCCCCAGCATTTT. Amino acids: CASSETGVVQPQHF.

This clone appeared a single time. This chain connects TRBV10-3 to TRBJ2-1, with TRBD2 identical over 10 bases. The CDR3 totals 19 residues. V lost 0 bases to trimming and J lost 0 bases; unmatched junction nucleotides: 8. CDR1 is ENHRY, CDR2 SYGVKD, per germline. In nucleotides, the CDR3 is TGTGCCATCAGTGAGTCGTTAGTAGCGGGGGGCGACTCCTACAATGAGCAGTTCTTC. Its protein product is CAISESLVAGGDSYNEQFF.

This chain uses TRBV13 with TRBJ2-7; no reliable D call. Trimming shortened V by 4 bases and J by 3 bases, and 10 bases separated the two germline ends. This CDR3 has 13 amino acids. The germline gives CDR1 PRHDT, CDR2 FYEKMQ (reference sequence). CDR3 DNA sequence: TGTGCCAGCAGCTCGACCGGAGTCTACGAGCAGTACTTC. Translated: CASSSTGVYEQYF.

This clone was observed at least ten times. This rearrangement joins TRBV5-6 to TRBJ1-4, with unresolved D. The V end lost 0 bases, the J end lost 0 bases, and 3 bases lay between the germline ends. The CDR3 runs 14 residues. Germline values: CDR1 SGHDT, CDR2 YYEEEE. CDR3 sequence reads: CASSLATTNEKLFF. CDR3 bases: TGTGCCAGCAGCTTGGCCACAACTAATGAAAAACTGTTTTTT.

V is TRBV6-2 or TRBV6-3 and J is TRBJ2-3; D gene uncertain. This CDR3 is built from 14 residues. Germline V gene data show CDR1 as MNHEY and CDR2 as SVGEGT. Deletions cut 0 bases from V and 2 bases from J, with 6 bases between. The CDR3 DNA reads TGTGCCAGCAGTTACTCGGGCTCCACAGATACGCAGTATTTT. Its translation: CASSYSGSTDTQYF.

The chain employs TRBV11-2 and TRBJ1-2; 8 nucleotides agree with TRBD1. Trimming removed 5 bases from V and 8 bases from J; junction bases left unmatched: 7. Per germline, CDR1 SGHAT and CDR2 FQNNGV. The CDR3 sequence is 13 residues long. DNA of the CDR3: TGTGCCAGCAGCCAGTGGTCAGGGGGCGGCTACACCTTC. This sequence encodes CASSQWSGGGYTF.

This clone was found a few times. At one of its ends the junction is not consistent with the germline gene, which may arise from a read error. The rearrangement links TRBV4-3 to TRBJ2-7; weak D call: TRBD2 (6 bases). Per germline, CDR1 LGHNA and CDR2 YSLEER. This CDR3 has 14 amino acids. For the CDR3, the DNA is TGCGCCAGCAGCCAAGGGGGGGACTCCTCCGAGCAGTACTTC. It yields the protein CASSQGGDSSEQYF.

This sequence joins TRBV4-2 and TRBJ1-6, with a tentative D call TRBD1 (5 bases). The germline V gene has CDR1 LGHNA and CDR2 YNFKEQ. The CDR3 is made up of 15 amino acids. Trimming shortened V by 4 bases and J by 7 bases, and 14 bases separated the two germline ends. The CDR3 DNA reads TGTGCCAGCAGCCGGGGGGGAGACGGAAATTCACCCCTCCACTTT. This encodes CASSRGGDGNSPLHF.

This clone was seen only once. This chain connects TRBV7-9 to TRBJ1-1; D may be TRBD1 (6 bases). Germline V gene lookup returns CDR1 SEHNR and CDR2 FQNEAQ (reference sequence). The ends were cut back, 4 bases at V and 3 bases at J, with 12 bases in the middle. This CDR3 has 14 residues. This CDR3 reads CASSWSPGDTEAFF. The DNA for the CDR3 is TGTGCCAGCAGCTGGTCCCCAGGGGACACTGAAGCTTTCTTT.

V usage is TRBV9 and J usage is TRBJ2-3; 9 positions agree with TRBD2. V was pared by 0 bases and J by 2 bases, with 4 bases of the junction left unmatched. Per germline, CDR1 SGDLS and CDR2 YYNGEE. The length of the CDR3 is 16 residues. In DNA, the CDR3 is TGTGCCAGCAGCGTAGGCCTAGCGGGGCACACAGATACGCAGTATTTT. Translated: CASSVGLAGHTDTQYF.

J is TRBJ1-1 and V is TRBV5-4; D gene ambiguous. V was pared by 2 bases and J by 8 bases, with 13 bases between. Germline values: CDR1 SGHNT, CDR2 YYREEE (reference sequence). The CDR3 has 13 amino acids. CDR3 DNA sequence: TGTGCCAGCAGCTTCGGAGAGGGATTCGAAGCTTTCTTT. It translates to CASSFGEGFEAFF.